The 19 T cell receptor beta chains below come from one sample, sequenced in a study of patients and donors after allogeneic stem cell transplantation. TCRdb re-analysed the RT-PCR reads in MiXCR, keeping a single row per CDR3 protein. The table lists a few hundred thousand distinct CDR3 sequences, roughly 15% of them singletons. Sequencing was carried out using blood, either unsorted or a sorted T cell fraction (not recorded which). These receptors originate from a human donor who was either an allogeneic HSCT recipient or a stem cell or donor lymphocyte infusion donor (not recorded which). It is not recorded whose cells these are; they may come from a transplant donor.

This clonotype was counted ten times or more. This sequence joins TRBV6-1 and TRBJ2-7; TRBD1 matches 9 bases. Germline CDR1 is MNHNS and CDR2 is SASEGT. This CDR3 comprises 17 residues. J gave up 0 bases and V 8 bases, and 14 bases lay outside the gene matches. CDR3 residues: CASRGGQGQRTSYEQYF. Here the CDR3 DNA reads TGTGCCAGCCGGGGAGGACAGGGGCAAAGAACCTCCTACGAGCAGTACTTC.

V and J are TRBV27 and TRBJ2-1; 8 bases are shared with TRBD1. From germline, CDR1 is MNHEY and CDR2 SMNVEV (reference sequence). The V segment lost 2 bases and the J segment 5 bases; nucleotides outside the gene matches: 5. This CDR3 is 15 amino acids long. This CDR3 reads CASSLQGAYNNEQFF. CDR3 in DNA: TGTGCCAGCAGTTTACAGGGGGCTTATAACAATGAGCAGTTCTTC.

At least ten counts were recorded for this clonotype. V and J are TRBV11-2 and TRBJ1-2; a weak D match, TRBD1 (5 bases). Germline lookup yields CDR1 SGHAT and CDR2 FQNNGV. The CDR3 is 13 amino acids. V gave up 1 base and J gave up 8 bases, with 11 bases separating them. The CDR3 DNA reads TGTGCCAGCAGCTTAGGGGCAGGGACCGGCTACACCTTC. This gives the protein CASSLGAGTGYTF.

Only a few counts were recorded for this clonotype. The V and J genes are TRBV7-9 and TRBJ2-5; TRBD1 matches at 9 bases. V was pared by 2 bases and J by 6 bases, with 7 bases of the junction left unmatched. Germline V CDR1 and CDR2: SEHNR, FQNEAQ (reference sequence). This CDR3 is 15 amino acids long. In nucleotides, the CDR3 is TGTGCCAGCAGCTTATATGGGACAGGGAGACAGACCCAGTACTTC. The encoded protein is CASSLYGTGRQTQYF.

This clonotype was counted at least ten times. V and J are TRBV30 and TRBJ1-4; a possible D gene is TRBD1 (5 bases). Germline CDR1 GTSNPN, CDR2 SVGIG (reference sequence). V was pared by 5 bases and J by 7 bases, with 14 bases between. CDR3 size: 13 residues. The CDR3 DNA reads TGTGCCTGGCTCGGGACCAGGAGTGAAAAACTGTTTTTT. Translated, it gives CAWLGTRSEKLFF.

This chain links TRBV19 with TRBJ1-5; 7 nucleotides align to TRBD1. V lost 6 bases to trimming and J lost 3 bases; unmatched junction nucleotides: 5. Germline assignment: CDR1 LNHDA and CDR2 SQIVND (reference sequence). The CDR3 is 14 amino acids. CDR3 sequence (DNA): TGTGCCAGTAGACAACAGGGGCTCAATCAGCCCCAGCATTTT. Amino acid sequence: CASRQQGLNQPQHF.

This clonotype showed up many times. The rearrangement uses TRBV19 and TRBJ1-1; a possible D gene is TRBD1 (5 bases). V lost 5 bases and J lost 3, with 10 bases in between. CDR1 is LNHDA, CDR2 SQIVND, per germline (reference sequence). This CDR3 spans 13 amino acids. The CDR3 nucleotides are TGTGCCAGTAGTGTTAAAGGGGACACTGAAGCTTTCTTT. Translated, it gives CASSVKGDTEAFF.

This clonotype appeared a few times. This chain connects TRBV6-5 to TRBJ2-1, with D possibly TRBD2 on 5 matching bases. The CDR3 sequence is 17 residues long. V lost 3 bases and J lost 0, with 15 bases in between. From germline, CDR1 is MNHEY and CDR2 SVGAGI. As DNA, the CDR3 is TGTGCCAGCAGTTATTCCACTAGTGCCAGCTCCTACAATGAGCAGTTCTTC. Its protein product is CASSYSTSASSYNEQFF.

This clonotype was picked up a small number of times. This chain uses TRBV5-6 with TRBJ1-1; TRBD1 aligns across 8 bases. Germline CDR1 SGHDT, CDR2 YYEEEE. CDR3 length: 15 residues. J gave up 6 bases and V 3 bases, and 10 bases lay outside the gene matches. CDR3 residues: CASSSRQGWRSEAFF. In DNA, the CDR3 is TGTGCCAGCAGCTCTCGACAGGGGTGGAGGTCTGAAGCTTTCTTT.

This clonotype occurred many times. The chain combines TRBV5-1 with TRBJ2-3; no definite D call. The CDR3 runs 14 residues. V lost 6 bases and J 0 bases, leaving 11 bases between the germline ends. The germline V gene encodes CDR1 SGHRS and CDR2 YFSETQ. The CDR3 loop reads CASNPTVSTDTQYF. The CDR3 nucleotides are TGCGCCAGCAACCCGACGGTCAGCACAGATACGCAGTATTTT.

This clonotype was observed a handful of times. The chain combines TRBV19 with TRBJ2-1, with D uncertain. This CDR3 is 13 amino acids long. The ends were cut back, 2 bases at V and 10 bases at J, with 12 bases in the middle. The germline V gene encodes CDR1 LNHDA and CDR2 SQIVND (reference sequence). The CDR3 is CASSIRPRGEQFF. The CDR3 coding sequence is TGTGCCAGTAGTATAAGGCCTAGAGGAGAGCAGTTCTTC.

The V call is TRBV7-8, the J call TRBJ2-5; maybe TRBD2 (6 bases). Per the germline V gene, CDR1 is SGHVS and CDR2 is FQNEAQ. Trimming cost V 1 base and J 2 bases, with 17 bases left between them. This CDR3 contains 17 residues. The CDR3 spells CASSLVFVGLTQETQYF. In DNA form, the CDR3 reads TGTGCCAGCAGCTTAGTATTTGTGGGACTCACGCAAGAGACCCAGTACTTC.

V usage is TRBV9 and J usage is TRBJ2-5, with a possible D match to TRBD1 (6 bases). The germline V and J ends were trimmed by 2 bases and 1 base, with 15 bases remaining between them. The CDR3 is 16 amino acids. Germline V CDR1 and CDR2: SGDLS, YYNGEE. The CDR3, as DNA: TGTGCCAGCAGCGTTGGCGGCAGGGGTCCCCAAGAGACCCAGTACTTC. Amino acid sequence: CASSVGGRGPQETQYF. Based on the CDR3 plus reference TRBV9 and TRBJ2-5, the full variable domain is DSGVTQTPKHLITATGQRVTLRCSPRSGDLSVYWYQQSLDQGLQFLIQYYNGEERAKGNILERFSAQQFPDLHSELNLSSLELGDSALYFCASSVGGRGPQETQYFGPGTRLLVL.

CDR3 sequence reads: CASSARGGTNEKLFF. As DNA, the CDR3 is TGTGCCAGCAGCGCCCGGGGGGGAACTAATGAAAAACTGTTTTTT. The chain couples TRBV7-8 to TRBJ1-4; perhaps TRBD1 as D (5 bases). V was clipped by 5 bases and J by 1 base, with 11 bases between them. This CDR3 contains 15 residues. Germline V gene lookup returns CDR1 SGHVS and CDR2 FQNEAQ.

A few counts support this clonotype. The J gene is TRBJ1-2, the V gene TRBV3-1; no firm D call. The CDR3 covers 16 residues. Germline V gene lookup returns CDR1 LGHDT and CDR2 YNNKEL (reference sequence). V lost 2 bases and J 3 bases, leaving 16 bases between the germline ends. In nucleotides, the CDR3 is TGTGCCAGCAGCCAACCTCCAGGAACGGATGACTATGGCTACACCTTC. The encoded protein is CASSQPPGTDDYGYTF.

This clonotype has just a few counts. The chain carries TRBV19 and TRBJ1-1, with D possibly being TRBD1 (5 bases). The CDR3 is 14 amino acids. CDR1 is LNHDA and CDR2 is SQIVND in the germline V gene (reference sequence). The V gene lost 7 bases and the J gene lost 7 bases, with 19 bases spanning the gap. The CDR3 sequence: CASTQRGLRLEAFF. The CDR3 bases are TGTGCCAGTACCCAAAGGGGCCTCAGACTTGAAGCTTTCTTT.

This clonotype showed up many times. The chain employs TRBV2 and TRBJ2-7; possibly TRBD2 for D (6 bases). V shed 8 bases and J shed 3 bases, with 14 bases lying between them. The CDR3 runs to 13 residues. Germline loops: CDR1 SNHLY, CDR2 FYNNEI. The CDR3 coding sequence is TGTGCCAGCCGGGAGTGGGGGTACTACGAGCAGTACTTC. This translates into CASREWGYYEQYF.

This clonotype was picked up a small number of times. The V gene is TRBV12-3 or TRBV12-4, the J gene TRBJ1-5, with unresolved D. The CDR3 is 12 amino acids. Trimming took off 6 bases at V and 4 bases at J, with 7 bases between the two ends. The CDR3 spells CASRAVNQPQHF. As DNA, the CDR3 is TGTGCCAGCAGGGCAGTAAATCAGCCCCAGCATTTT.

The gene calls are TRBV11-3 and TRBJ2-1; TRBD2 is a possible D gene (5 bases). Deletions cut 4 bases from V and 3 bases from J, with 10 bases between. CDR3 length: 14 amino acids. The germline gives CDR1 SGHNT, CDR2 YENEEA. The CDR3 DNA follows: TGTGCCAGCAGCTCATCCGGGGTCTACAATGAGCAGTTCTTC. Translation: CASSSSGVYNEQFF.